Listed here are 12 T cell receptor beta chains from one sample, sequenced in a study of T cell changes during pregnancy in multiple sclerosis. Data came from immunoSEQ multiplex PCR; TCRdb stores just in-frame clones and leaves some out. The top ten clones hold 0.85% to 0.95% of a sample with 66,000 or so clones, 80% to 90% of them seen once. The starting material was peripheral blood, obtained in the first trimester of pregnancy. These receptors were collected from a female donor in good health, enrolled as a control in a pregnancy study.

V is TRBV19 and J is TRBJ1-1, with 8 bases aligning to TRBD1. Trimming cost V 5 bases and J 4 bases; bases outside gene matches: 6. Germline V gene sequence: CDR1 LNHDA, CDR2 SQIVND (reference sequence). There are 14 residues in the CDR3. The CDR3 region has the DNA TGTGCCAGTAGTCGGACAGGGACTGGCACTGAAGCTTTCTTT. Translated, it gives CASSRTGTGTEAFF.

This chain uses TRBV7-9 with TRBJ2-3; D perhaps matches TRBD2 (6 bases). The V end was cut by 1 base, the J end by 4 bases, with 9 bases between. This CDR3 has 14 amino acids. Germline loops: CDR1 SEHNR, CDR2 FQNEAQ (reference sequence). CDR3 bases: TGTGCCAGCAGCTTAGACGGGGGAGCAGATACGCAGTATTTT. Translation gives CASSLDGGADTQYF.

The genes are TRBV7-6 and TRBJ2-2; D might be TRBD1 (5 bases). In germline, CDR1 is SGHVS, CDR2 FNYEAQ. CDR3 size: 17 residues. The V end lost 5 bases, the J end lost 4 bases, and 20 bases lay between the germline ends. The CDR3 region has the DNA TGTGCCAGCAGCCAAGCATGGGGCCGAGGTGGCACCGGGGAGCTGTTTTTT. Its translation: CASSQAWGRGGTGELFF.

CDR3 bases: TGTGCCTGGGGTGGTTATAGCAATCAGCCCCAGCATTTT. Translation gives CAWGGYSNQPQHF. This sequence joins TRBV30 and TRBJ1-5; no definite D call. This CDR3 has 13 residues. The V and J ends lost 5 bases and 0 bases respectively, with 8 bases between them. Germline values: CDR1 GTSNPN, CDR2 SVGIG (reference sequence).

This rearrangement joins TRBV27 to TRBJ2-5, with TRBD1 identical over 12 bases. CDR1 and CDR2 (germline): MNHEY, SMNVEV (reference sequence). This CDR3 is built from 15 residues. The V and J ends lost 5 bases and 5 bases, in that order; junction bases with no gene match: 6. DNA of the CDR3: TGTGCCAGCAGTCTCCGGGACAGGGGGCCGGAGACCCAGTACTTC. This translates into CASSLRDRGPETQYF.

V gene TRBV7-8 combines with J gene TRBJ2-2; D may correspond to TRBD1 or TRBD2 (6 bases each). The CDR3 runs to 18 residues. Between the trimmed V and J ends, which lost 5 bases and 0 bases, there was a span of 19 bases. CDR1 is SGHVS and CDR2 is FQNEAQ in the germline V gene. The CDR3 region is CASSLGGWGVTNTGELFF. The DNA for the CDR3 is TGTGCCAGCAGCCTAGGGGGGTGGGGGGTCACGAACACCGGGGAGCTGTTTTTT.

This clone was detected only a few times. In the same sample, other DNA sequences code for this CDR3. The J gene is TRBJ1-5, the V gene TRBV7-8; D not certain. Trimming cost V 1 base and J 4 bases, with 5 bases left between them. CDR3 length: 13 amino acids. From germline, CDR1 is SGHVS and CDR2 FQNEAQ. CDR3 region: CASSLDRNQPQHF. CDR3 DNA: TGTGCCAGCAGCTTAGACCGGAATCAGCCCCAGCATTTT.

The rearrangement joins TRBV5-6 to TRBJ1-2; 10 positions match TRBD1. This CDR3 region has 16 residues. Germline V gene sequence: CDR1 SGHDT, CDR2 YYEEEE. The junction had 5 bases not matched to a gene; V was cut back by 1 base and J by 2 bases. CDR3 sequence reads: CASSLIPGQGNYGYTF. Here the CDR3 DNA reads TGTGCCAGCAGCTTGATTCCGGGACAGGGGAACTATGGCTACACCTTC. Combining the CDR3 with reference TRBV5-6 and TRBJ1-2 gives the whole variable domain DAGVTQSPTHLIKTRGQQVTLRCSPKSGHDTVSWYQQALGQGPQFIFQYYEEEERQRGNFPDRFSGHQFPNYSSELNVNALLLGDSALYLCASSLIPGQGNYGYTFGSGTRLTVV.

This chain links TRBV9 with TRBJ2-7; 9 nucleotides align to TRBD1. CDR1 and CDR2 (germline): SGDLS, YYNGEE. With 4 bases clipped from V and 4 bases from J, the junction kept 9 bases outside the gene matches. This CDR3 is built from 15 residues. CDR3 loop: CASSPADRGWYEQYF. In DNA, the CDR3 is TGTGCCAGCAGCCCTGCGGACAGGGGCTGGTACGAGCAGTACTTC.

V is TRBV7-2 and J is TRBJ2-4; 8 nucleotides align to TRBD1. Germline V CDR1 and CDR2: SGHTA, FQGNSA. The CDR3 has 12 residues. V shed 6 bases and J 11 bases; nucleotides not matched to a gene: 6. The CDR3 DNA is TGTGCCAGCAGAGACCCAGGGGGCCTTCAGTACTTC. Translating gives CASRDPGGLQYF.

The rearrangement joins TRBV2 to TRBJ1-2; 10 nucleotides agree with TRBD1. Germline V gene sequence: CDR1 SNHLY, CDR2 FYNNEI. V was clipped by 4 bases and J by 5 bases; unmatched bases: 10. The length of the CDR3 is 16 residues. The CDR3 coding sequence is TGTGCCAGCAGTGGCCCCGACAGGGGGCTGTATTATGGCTACACCTTC. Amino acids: CASSGPDRGLYYGYTF.

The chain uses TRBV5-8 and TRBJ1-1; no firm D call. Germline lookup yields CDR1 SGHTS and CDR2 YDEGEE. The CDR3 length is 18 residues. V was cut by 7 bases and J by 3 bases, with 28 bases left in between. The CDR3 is CASPMGLQPSWEDTEAFF. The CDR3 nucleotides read TGTGCCAGCCCCATGGGGTTACAGCCTAGCTGGGAGGACACTGAAGCTTTCTTT.